The 4 T cell receptor beta chains below were found in one sample sequenced in a study of blood T cell repertoires in COVID-19. The data were produced by immunoSEQ multiplex PCR, yet TCRdb's version contains in-frame clones alone and is incomplete. Of under 150,000 clones in the sample, under 90% are singletons; the top ten hold roughly 9%. The sequenced material came from peripheral blood. The receptors here all came from an elderly woman in a cohort sampled during active or convalescent COVID-19.

This sequence joins TRBV6-5 and TRBJ1-1, with D possibly being TRBD1 (5 bases). The ends were cut back, 6 bases at V and 2 bases at J, with 13 bases in the middle. The CDR3 sequence is 14 residues long. The V gene's germline CDR1 is MNHEY and CDR2 SVGAGI. The DNA for the CDR3 is TGTGCCAGCAGAAGACCGACAGCAAACACTGAAGCTTTCTTT. Amino acid sequence: CASRRPTANTEAFF.

The table lists this clone with a few counts. The rearrangement links TRBV6-4 to TRBJ2-2, with TRBD2 matching 9 bases. The CDR3 is 15 residues long. The junction had 1 base not matched to a gene; V was cut back by 2 bases and J by 3 bases. Germline V gene sequence: CDR1 MRHNA, CDR2 SNTAGT. The CDR3 DNA is TGTGCCAGCAGTGACGGCGGGGGGGACACCGGGGAGCTGTTTTTT. It codes for CASSDGGGDTGELFF.

The chain uses TRBV5-1 and TRBJ1-2, with D maybe TRBD1 (6 bases). Trimming took off 4 bases at V and 8 bases at J, with 24 bases between the two ends. The germline V gene encodes CDR1 SGHRS and CDR2 YFSETQ. The CDR3 loop spans 16 amino acids. CDR3 bases: TGCGCCAGCAGCGTCCTCCTGCAGGGGCAGGGCGGCGGCTACACCTTC. It is translated as CASSVLLQGQGGGYTF.

This chain connects TRBV3-1 (or the pseudogene TRBV3-2) to TRBJ2-2; D may be TRBD2 (5 bases). The ends were cut back, 7 bases at V and 1 base at J, with 10 bases in the middle. The CDR3 spans 14 residues. Per germline, CDR1 LGHDT and CDR2 YNNKEL (reference sequence). In DNA, the CDR3 is TGTGCCAGCACCCCCCGGGAGAACACCGGGGAGCTGTTTTTT. Translated, it gives CASTPRENTGELFF.